This TCR beta chain was sequenced for a study of Ad26.COV2.S vaccination and SARS-CoV-2 variants. Study-level background: Donor had been placed in the Ad26.COV2.S arm of the COV1001 trial. Participants got Ad26.COV2.S intramuscularly, once or twice 56 days apart.

Study-level results: Reportedly, spike-specific CD8+ and CD4+ T cell responses achieved substantial breadth once vaccination had taken place.

The V and J ends lost 8 bases and 1 base, in that order; junction bases with no gene match: 17. Germline V gene data show CDR1 as KGHSH and CDR2 as LQKENI. This CDR3 is 17 amino acids long. The treatment is: some 20 received Ad26.COV2.S at low or high dose, single or two shots; about 5 received placebo; per-sample allocation not given. Specimen acquisition occurred on day 63 following the initial vaccine or placebo injection. It was Wuhan-strain SARS-CoV-2 spike that the Ad26 vaccine vector expressed. In regard to this clone: What it recognizes is unknown.

The method was immunoSEQ multiplex PCR; TCRdb's version includes in-frame clones alone and lacks a portion of them. This table holds about 400,000 clones, 75% to 90% found once. The sample in question was peripheral blood, obtained in a trial of Ad26.COV2.S vaccine versus placebo. J is TRBJ2-7 and V is TRBV18; 7 positions agree with TRBD2. The receptor comes from a person aged 18 to 59 who received the Ad26.COV2.S COVID-19 vaccine or a placebo. This chain's CDR3 is CASQPRGGLAGSYEQYF. As DNA, the CDR3 is TGTGCCAGCCAGCCTCGTGGGGGGTTAGCGGGTTCCTACGAGCAGTACTTC. Filled out from reference TRBV18 and TRBJ2-7, the complete variable domain reads NAGVMQNPRHLVRRRGQEARLRCSPMKGHSHVYWYRQLPEEGLKFMVYLQKENIIDESGMPKERFSAEFPKEGPSILRIQQVVRGDSAAYFCASQPRGGLAGSYEQYFGPGTRLTVT.